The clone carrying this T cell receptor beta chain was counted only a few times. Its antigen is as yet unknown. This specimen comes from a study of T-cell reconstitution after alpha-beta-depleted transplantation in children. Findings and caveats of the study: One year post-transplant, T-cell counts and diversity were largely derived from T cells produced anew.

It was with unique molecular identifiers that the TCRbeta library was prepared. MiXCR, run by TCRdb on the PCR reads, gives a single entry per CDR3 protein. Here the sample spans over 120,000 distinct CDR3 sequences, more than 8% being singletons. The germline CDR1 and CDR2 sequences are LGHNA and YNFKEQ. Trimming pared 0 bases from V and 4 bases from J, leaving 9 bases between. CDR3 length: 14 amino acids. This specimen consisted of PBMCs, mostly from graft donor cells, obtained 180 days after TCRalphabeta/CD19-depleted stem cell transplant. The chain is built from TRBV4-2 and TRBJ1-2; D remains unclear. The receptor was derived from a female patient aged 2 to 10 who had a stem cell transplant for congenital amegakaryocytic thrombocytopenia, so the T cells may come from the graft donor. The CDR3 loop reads CASSQDPHRYGYTF. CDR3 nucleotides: TGTGCCAGCAGCCAAGATCCCCACCGCTATGGCTACACCTTC.